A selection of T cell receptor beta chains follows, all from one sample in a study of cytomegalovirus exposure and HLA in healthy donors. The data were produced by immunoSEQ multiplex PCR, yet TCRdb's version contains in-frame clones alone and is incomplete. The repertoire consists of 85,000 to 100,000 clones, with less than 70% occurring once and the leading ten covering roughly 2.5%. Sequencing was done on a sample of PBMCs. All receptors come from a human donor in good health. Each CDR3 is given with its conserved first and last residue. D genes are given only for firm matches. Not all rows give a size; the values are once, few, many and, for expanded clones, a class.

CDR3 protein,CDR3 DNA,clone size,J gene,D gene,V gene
CASSSRRANEKLFF,TGTGCCAGCAGCAGCCGGCGGGCTAATGAAAAACTGTTTTTT,.,TRBJ1-4,.,TRBV9
CSSLGGGNTEAFF,TGCAGCTCCCTTGGGGGGGGGAACACTGAAGCTTTCTTT,.,TRBJ1-1,.,TRBV29-1
CATSSPRGPEGYTF,TGTGCCACCAGCAGCCCCAGGGGGCCGGAAGGCTACACCTTC,.,TRBJ1-2,TRBD1,TRBV15
CASSVVASSSTDTQYF,TGCGCCAGCAGCGTTGTGGCTTCCTCTAGCACAGATACGCAGTATTTT,.,TRBJ2-3,.,TRBV5-1
CASSARGQAGSYEQYF,TGTGCCAGCAGTGCCCGAGGACAGGCGGGTTCCTACGAGCAGTACTTC,.,TRBJ2-7,TRBD1,TRBV6-1
CASSLIHRDPKSSYEQYF,TGTGCCAGCAGCCTAATACACCGGGATCCCAAATCCTCCTACGAGCAGTACTTC,.,TRBJ2-7,.,TRBV7-9
CASSIWANAEAFF,TGTGCCAGTAGTATCTGGGCAAACGCTGAAGCTTTCTTT,few,TRBJ1-1,.,TRBV19
CSVGQGGEAFF,TGCAGCGTTGGGCAGGGCGGTGAAGCTTTCTTT,few,TRBJ1-1,.,TRBV29-1
CASSIVITGELFF,TGTGCCAGTAGTATAGTAATAACCGGGGAGCTGTTTTTT,few,TRBJ2-2,.,TRBV19
CASSQILAGGQRGTQYF,TGCGCCAGCAGCCAAATACTAGCGGGGGGCCAACGCGGGACCCAGTACTTC,.,TRBJ2-5,TRBD2,TRBV4-1
CASSVDRENEQYF,TGTGCCAGCAGCGTAGACAGGGAAAACGAGCAGTACTTC,few,TRBJ2-7,TRBD1,TRBV6-5
CASSLGGGIRNEKLFF,TGTGCCAGCAGCTTAGGAGGCGGGATCCGTAATGAAAAACTGTTTTTT,once,TRBJ1-4,.,TRBV11-1
CASASGVSNQPQHF,TGTGCCAGCGCGTCAGGGGTTAGCAATCAGCCCCAGCATTTT,.,TRBJ1-5,.,TRBV7-8
CASSTRPGGLGTDTQYF,TGTGCCAGCAGTACCCGTCCGGGGGGGCTGGGCACAGATACGCAGTATTTT,few,TRBJ2-3,TRBD2,TRBV2
CASSLAGGRKDGELFF,TGCGCCAGCAGCTTGGCCGGGGGGCGAAAGGACGGGGAGCTGTTTTTT,.,TRBJ2-2,.,TRBV5-1
CASRYRETSNSPLHF,TGCGCCAGCCGATACAGGGAAACAAGTAATTCACCCCTCCACTTT,few,TRBJ1-6,.,TRBV4-3
CASSLDPGTGSPNYGYTF,TGTGCCAGCAGCTTAGATCCCGGGACAGGGTCTCCTAACTATGGCTACACCTTC,.,TRBJ1-2,TRBD1,TRBV7-3
CASSTTVNSPLHF,TGTGCCAGTAGTACTACAGTGAATTCACCCCTCCACTTT,.,TRBJ1-6,.,TRBV19
CASSRRGGGTDTQYF,TGTGCCAGCAGTCGACGGGGGGGCGGCACAGATACGCAGTATTTT,.,TRBJ2-3,TRBD2,TRBV5-4
CAWSGKRGANTDTQYF,TGTGCCTGGAGTGGAAAGCGGGGGGCTAACACAGATACGCAGTATTTT,few,TRBJ2-3,TRBD2,TRBV30
CASSSIRGNTEAFF,TGTGCCAGCAGCTCTATTAGGGGAAACACTGAAGCTTTCTTT,.,TRBJ1-1,.,TRBV7-9
CASFRGVGGYTF,TGTGCCAGCTTCAGGGGGGTTGGTGGCTACACCTTC,.,TRBJ1-2,TRBD1,TRBV19
CASSRDISYNSPLHF,TGTGCCAGCAGTCGGGACATCTCCTATAATTCACCCCTCCACTTT,.,TRBJ1-6,.,TRBV6-4
CASTGQDYNYGYTF,TGTGCCAGCACCGGACAGGACTATAACTATGGCTACACCTTC,.,TRBJ1-2,TRBD1,TRBV25-1
CASTQLTGTAWPGELFF,TGTGCCAGCACCCAATTGACAGGGACGGCTTGGCCCGGGGAGCTGTTTTTT,.,TRBJ2-2,TRBD1,TRBV7-2
CASSQGATSGWREQYF,TGCGCCAGCAGCCAAGGTGCGACTAGCGGGTGGCGCGAGCAGTACTTC,.,TRBJ2-7,TRBD2,TRBV4-3
CASSEGVRLPLHF,TGTGCCAGCAGTGAAGGGGTTCGACTTCCCCTCCACTTT,.,TRBJ1-6,.,TRBV2
CASSVATSGGSSYEQYF,TGTGCCAGCAGCGTAGCTACTAGCGGGGGGTCCTCTTACGAGCAGTACTTC,few,TRBJ2-7,TRBD2,TRBV9
CASSQGGAPETQYF,TGTGCCAGCAGCCAAGGCGGGGCCCCCGAGACCCAGTACTTC,few,TRBJ2-5,.,TRBV14
CASSSQSRDIYEQFF,TGTGCCAGCAGCTCGCAAAGCCGGGACATCTATGAGCAGTTCTTC,once,TRBJ2-1,.,TRBV7-2
CASSPPGGYTEAFF,TGTGCCAGCAGCCCCCCAGGAGGGTACACTGAAGCTTTCTTT,.,TRBJ1-1,.,TRBV13
CASSPGTGPLNEQFF,TGCGCCAGCAGCCCCGGGACAGGGCCGCTTAATGAGCAGTTCTTC,.,TRBJ2-1,TRBD1,TRBV5-1
CASSVGQGNSPLHF,TGTGCCAGCAGCGTGGGACAGGGAAATTCACCCCTCCACTTT,.,TRBJ1-6,TRBD1,TRBV9
CASSLALATLVDTQYF,TGTGCCAGCAGCCTGGCACTAGCGACCCTTGTGGATACGCAGTATTTT,.,TRBJ2-3,TRBD2,TRBV5-6
CASSLLSRNNEKLFF,TGTGCCAGCAGTTTATTAAGCAGGAACAATGAAAAACTGTTTTTT,.,TRBJ1-4,.,TRBV27
CASSEDGNGELFF,TGTGCCAGCAGTGAAGACGGGAACGGGGAGCTGTTTTTT,.,TRBJ2-2,.,TRBV2
CAWSSGRDSPLHF,TGTGCCTGGAGCTCGGGAAGGGATTCACCCCTCCACTTT,few,TRBJ1-6,.,TRBV30
CASRRTGTLGYGYTF,TGTGCCAGCAGGCGTACAGGGACGCTCGGATATGGCTACACCTTC,few,TRBJ1-2,.,TRBV6-1
CASSLGTSGQYF,TGTGCCAGCAGCTTAGGGACTAGCGGGCAGTATTTT,few,TRBJ2-3,TRBD2,TRBV7-9
CSVEWRTDTQYF,TGCAGCGTTGAATGGCGCACAGATACGCAGTATTTT,.,TRBJ2-3,.,TRBV29-1
CASSLGPTGELFF,TGCGCCAGCAGCTTGGGGCCCACCGGGGAGCTGTTTTTT,.,TRBJ2-2,.,TRBV5-1
CASSSRSGGANTGELFF,TGTGCCAGCAGCTCGCGAAGCGGGGGCGCGAACACCGGGGAGCTGTTTTTT,.,TRBJ2-2,TRBD2,TRBV9
CASMRLASANTGELFF,TGTGCCAGTATGAGACTAGCTTCAGCGAACACCGGGGAGCTGTTTTTT,.,TRBJ2-2,TRBD2,TRBV19
CASETTGTVGNEQFF,TGTGCCAGCGAGACAACCGGGACAGTGGGAAATGAGCAGTTCTTC,.,TRBJ2-1,TRBD1,TRBV2
CASSFRGAAGNTIYF,TGTGCCAGCAGTTTTCGAGGCGCGGCTGGAAACACCATATATTTT,.,TRBJ1-3,.,TRBV27
CASSKMIIGREFYGYTF,TGTGCCAGTAGTAAAATGATAATAGGGAGGGAATTCTATGGCTACACCTTC,.,TRBJ1-2,.,TRBV19